A selection of T cell receptor beta chains follows, all from one sample in a study of blood T cell repertoires in COVID-19. Assay: immunoSEQ multiplex PCR; the TCRdb copy retains only in-frame clones and omits some. The table shows 130,000 to 150,000 clones, with about 86% occurring only once. Sample: PBMCs or T cells enriched from blood (not recorded which). These receptors were taken from a man aged 50 or older who had recovered from COVID-19. CDR3s include the opening cysteine and the closing phenylalanine or tryptophan. The order of the fields is D gene, J gene, clone size, V gene, CDR3 protein, CDR3 DNA. The D gene is left open where the match is weak. Size is omitted from some rows. Given values are once, few, many or a class for expanded clones.

.	TRBJ1-3	few	TRBV7-8	CASSSLGGLGNTIYF	TGTGCCAGCAGCTCCTTGGGGGGGCTGGGAAACACCATATATTTT
.	TRBJ2-2	.	TRBV2	CASSRIPTGELFF	TGTGCCAGCAGCAGGATCCCCACCGGGGAGCTGTTTTTT
.	TRBJ1-5	.	TRBV19	CASRFRNSNQPQHF	TGTGCCAGTAGGTTCAGGAATAGCAATCAGCCCCAGCATTTT
TRBD1	TRBJ1-6	.	TRBV19	CAGGTGGDSPLHF	TGTGCCGGAGGGACAGGGGGGGATTCACCCCTCCACTTT
TRBD1	TRBJ1-6	.	TRBV29-1	CSVAQGWGSPLHF	TGCAGCGTTGCACAGGGGTGGGGTTCACCCCTCCACTTT
.	TRBJ2-6	.	TRBV4-3	CASSSSGANVLTF	TGCGCCAGCAGTTCGTCCGGGGCCAACGTCCTGACTTTC
.	TRBJ1-3	.	TRBV19	CASITAPSGNTIYF	TGTGCCAGTATAACAGCCCCCAGTGGAAACACCATATATTTT
TRBD1	TRBJ2-7	few	TRBV7-3	CASSIGQGIYEQYF	TGTGCCAGCAGCATTGGACAGGGAATCTACGAGCAGTACTTC
TRBD1	TRBJ2-2	.	TRBV6-2/TRBV6-3	CASSHGYRGNTGELFF	TGTGCCAGCAGTCACGGGTACAGGGGCAACACCGGGGAGCTGTTTTTT
.	TRBJ2-1	few	TRBV9	CASSEGDNEQFF	TGTGCCAGCAGCGAGGGAGATAATGAGCAGTTCTTC
TRBD2	TRBJ2-1	.	TRBV27	CASNLADSSYNEQFF	TGTGCCAGCAACCTAGCGGATAGCTCCTACAATGAGCAGTTCTTC
.	TRBJ2-3	.	TRBV9	CASSVGSGGADTQYF	TGTGCCAGCAGCGTAGGATCCGGAGGGGCCGATACGCAGTATTTT
.	TRBJ2-3	.	TRBV7-2	CASSVSGPTDTQYF	TGTGCCAGCAGCGTATCGGGTCCAACGGATACGCAGTATTTT
TRBD2	TRBJ2-1	once	TRBV25-1	CASSERGAINEQFF	TGTGCCAGCAGTGAGCGGGGGGCGATCAATGAGCAGTTCTTC
.	TRBJ1-5	.	TRBV7-2	CASSLSPGKDQPQHF	TGTGCCAGCAGCTTATCGCCAGGTAAAGATCAGCCCCAGCATTTT
.	TRBJ1-1	.	TRBV12-5	CASGRREGSTEAFF	TGTGCTAGTGGTCGAAGGGAAGGGAGCACTGAAGCTTTCTTT
TRBD1	TRBJ1-5	.	TRBV12-3/TRBV12-4	CASTTQGGPQHF	TGTGCCAGCACTACACAGGGGGGGCCCCAGCATTTT
.	TRBJ1-2	.	TRBV7-8	CASSLNIGGYTF	TGTGCCAGCAGCCTCAACATCGGGGGCTACACCTTC
.	TRBJ1-3	.	TRBV7-2	CASSNRGPTGNTIYF	TGTGCCAGCAGCAATAGGGGTCCCACTGGAAACACCATATATTTT
TRBD1	TRBJ2-7	once	TRBV28	CASSLPRQGIGYEQYF	TGTGCCAGCAGCCTCCCTCGACAGGGAATAGGCTACGAGCAGTACTTC
TRBD1	TRBJ2-3	once	TRBV7-9	CASSFKGGPDTQYF	TGTGCCAGCAGCTTTAAAGGGGGCCCAGATACGCAGTATTTT
.	TRBJ1-6	.	TRBV7-2	CASSFGGHNSPLHF	TGTGCCAGCAGCTTCGGGGGGCATAATTCACCCCTCCACTTT
.	TRBJ1-1	once	TRBV7-3	CASSLLGAGTEAFF	TGTGCCAGCAGCTTATTGGGGGCCGGCACTGAAGCTTTCTTT
.	TRBJ2-7	.	TRBV19	CASSTSGPEQYF	TGTGCCAGTAGTACTTCAGGGCCCGAGCAGTACTTC
.	TRBJ1-6	.	TRBV7-3	CASSSQNNSPLHF	TGTGCCAGCAGCTCACAGAATAATTCACCCCTCCACTTT
TRBD1	TRBJ1-1	.	TRBV11-3	CASSLQGASSEAFF	TGTGCCAGCAGTTTACAGGGGGCGAGTTCTGAAGCTTTCTTT
.	TRBJ2-6	.	TRBV7-9	CASSLNDRSSGANVLTF	TGTGCCAGCAGCTTAAATGACAGGTCCTCTGGGGCCAACGTCCTGACTTTC
.	TRBJ1-2	.	TRBV4-3	CASSQGAGGYGYTF	TGCGCCAGCAGCCAAGGGGCGGGGGGATACGGCTACACCTTC
TRBD2	TRBJ2-7	.	TRBV27	CASRAPTSGGFEQYF	TGTGCCAGCAGAGCCCCGACTAGCGGGGGGTTCGAGCAGTACTTC
.	TRBJ1-4	once	TRBV5-1	CASRMDTSNEKLFF	TGCGCCAGCAGAATGGACACATCTAATGAAAAACTGTTTTTT
.	TRBJ1-4	.	TRBV7-8	CASSVAGYAGEKLFF	TGTGCCAGCAGTGTGGCAGGGTACGCGGGGGAAAAACTGTTTTTT
.	TRBJ2-3	.	TRBV5-4	CASSRGPDTQYF	TGTGCCAGCAGCCGAGGGCCAGATACGCAGTATTTT
TRBD1	TRBJ1-5	few	TRBV2	CASSVGTGGASNQPQHF	TGTGCCAGCAGCGTAGGGACAGGGGGGGCGAGCAATCAGCCCCAGCATTTT
.	TRBJ2-7	.	TRBV28	CASCRAYEQYF	TGTGCCAGTTGCCGCGCCTACGAGCAGTACTTC
TRBD1	TRBJ1-6	.	TRBV7-2	CASSHRQGENSPLHF	TGTGCCAGCAGCCACCGACAGGGTGAGAATTCACCCCTCCACTTT
.	TRBJ2-5	.	TRBV30	CAWSGNSETQYF	TGTGCCTGGAGTGGTAACTCTGAGACCCAGTACTTC
TRBD1	TRBJ2-5	.	TRBV18	CASSPAQGGETQYF	TGTGCCAGCTCACCAGCACAGGGGGGAGAGACCCAGTACTTC
TRBD1	TRBJ1-2	once	TRBV5-6	CASSLAGDRVYGYTF	TGTGCCAGCAGCTTGGCCGGGGACAGGGTGTATGGCTACACCTTC
TRBD1	TRBJ2-7	.	TRBV28	CASSFGTGSYEQYF	TGTGCCAGCAGTTTCGGGACAGGTTCGTACGAGCAGTACTTC
.	TRBJ1-1	.	TRBV20-1	CSASQGARTEAFF	TGCAGTGCTAGTCAGGGTGCAAGGACTGAAGCTTTCTTT
TRBD1	TRBJ2-5	.	TRBV5-4	CASSKTGGEETQYF	TGTGCCAGCAGCAAGACAGGGGGCGAAGAGACCCAGTACTTC